The sequence of this TCR beta chain was determined in a study of blood T cell repertoires in COVID-19. Measured with immunoSEQ multiplex PCR; TCRdb has only the in-frame clones, and not every one. This sample carries 80,000 to 130,000 clones, about nine tenths of them seen once, and the ten largest clones take around 5.7%. The sample taken for sequencing was peripheral blood. The receptor was derived from an older man with acute or convalescent COVID-19.

CDR3 sequence (DNA): TGCGCCAGCAGCCTTAGCCGGGGTGAGGATGGCTACACCTTC. This gives the protein CASSLSRGEDGYTF. J is TRBJ1-2 and V is TRBV5-1, with D unresolved. Per the germline V gene, CDR1 is SGHRS and CDR2 is YFSETQ. V was pared by 4 bases and J by 6 bases, with 16 bases between. CDR3 length equals 14 residues.